The 16 T cell receptor beta chains below were found in one sample sequenced in a study of CD8+CD57+ T cells in acquired aplastic anemia (dated by TCRdb to the late 2010s). The patients picked for sequencing were ones in whom flow cytometry had shown an expansion of CD8+CD57+ cells. Reads for this sample came from an Illumina HiSeq 2000. Profiling of TCR beta VDJ combinations and CDR3 sequences used genomic DNA as the template. TCRdb redid the processing of the public reads, applying fastp at Q25 and MiXCR, and retained in-frame beta chains. Identical CDR3 proteins give one entry, which carries the most common genes and DNA. Recorded for this sample are fewer than 200,000 distinct CDR3 sequences; 47% of them occurred a single time. Over 0.95% of the sample lies in the top ten. Sequences were obtained from sorted CD4+, CD8+, or CD8+CD57+ T cells (not recorded which) from PBMCs. Every receptor here comes from a human donor with aplastic anemia.

This clonotype came up a few times. The chain employs TRBV25-1 and TRBJ1-2, with TRBD1 identical over 9 bases. CDR3 length equals 14 residues. Looked up from germline, CDR1 is MGHDK and CDR2 is SYGVNS. V trimming: 8 bases; J trimming: 7 bases; junction bases outside the gene matches: 11. The CDR3 DNA follows: TGTGCCAGCGGCGGGACAGGGAGGCAAGGTGGCTACACCTTC. Translation: CASGGTGRQGGYTF.

This clonotype was seen many times. This chain connects TRBV6-2 or TRBV6-3 to TRBJ1-5; D possibly corresponds to TRBD1 (5 bases). This CDR3 has 13 residues. The germline V and J ends were trimmed by 8 bases and 6 bases, with 14 bases remaining between them. CDR1 is MNHEY, CDR2 SVGEGT, per germline. CDR3 sequence: CASVRGIGQPQHF. Here the CDR3 DNA reads TGTGCCAGCGTCCGGGGGATCGGTCAGCCCCAGCATTTT.

This clonotype was counted at least ten times. The chain is built from TRBV11-3 and TRBJ2-5, with D uncertain. Germline CDR1 is SGHNT and CDR2 is YENEEA. CDR3 length: 16 amino acids. Trimming pared 1 base from V and 0 bases from J, leaving 12 bases between. The CDR3 DNA reads TGTGCCAGCAGCTTAGGAGTCACAAAGAACCAAGAGACCCAGTACTTC. This encodes CASSLGVTKNQETQYF.

A note on this clonotype: Just one base apart from a much larger clone, this may be a read error. J is TRBJ2-5 and V is TRBV6-1, with D unclear. Germline assignment: CDR1 MNHNS and CDR2 SASEGT. Deletions cut 5 bases from V and 5 bases from J, with 12 bases between. CDR3 length: 13 amino acids. CDR3 sequence: CASSHTWRETQYF. CDR3 nucleotides: TGTGCCAGCAGTCATACATGGCGGGAGACCCAGTACTTC.

The chain joins TRBV2 to TRBJ2-5; D remains ambiguous. CDR3 size: 13 residues. Germline CDR1 reads SNHLY; CDR2 reads FYNNEI. The V and J ends lost 4 bases and 4 bases respectively, with 10 bases between them. The DNA of the CDR3 is TGTGCCAGCAGTGTGGCCAGGCGAGAGACCCAGTACTTC. This translates into CASSVARRETQYF.

This clonotype was found many times. DNA of the CDR3: TGCAGTGGCGACAGCAACTTATATGGCTACACCTTC. It specifies CSGDSNLYGYTF. V usage is TRBV20-1 and J usage is TRBJ1-2, with D tentatively TRBD1 (5 bases). This CDR3 has 12 residues. CDR1 is DFQATT, CDR2 SNEGSKA, per germline (reference sequence). V was clipped by 7 bases and J by 5 bases, with 14 bases between them.

The rearrangement uses TRBV5-6 and TRBJ2-1; no reliable D call. Germline V lookup: CDR1 SGHDT, CDR2 YYEEEE. With 3 bases removed from V and 6 bases from J, the gap between germline ends came to 10 bases. The CDR3 sequence is 13 residues long. CDR3 sequence (DNA): TGTGCCAGCAGCTCGTCCATCCTCAATGAGCAGTTCTTC. Translated, it gives CASSSSILNEQFF.

The chain carries TRBV6-2 or TRBV6-3 and TRBJ1-1; D remains unclear. Germline V gene data show CDR1 as MNHEY and CDR2 as SVGEGT. V lost 3 bases, J lost 1 base, and 12 bases lay in between. The CDR3 sequence is 15 residues long. CDR3 protein: CASSYIASKNTEAFF. The CDR3 coding sequence is TGTGCCAGCAGTTATATAGCTAGCAAGAACACTGAAGCTTTCTTT.

This clonotype was seen at least ten times. The V call is TRBV4-2, the J call TRBJ2-3; TRBD2 aligns across 10 bases. Germline CDR1 is LGHNA and CDR2 is YNFKEQ. V lost 4 bases and J lost 0; bases outside the gene matches: 13. The CDR3 totals 19 residues. The CDR3 reads CASSPTSLAGAPSTDTQYF. The CDR3 bases are TGTGCCAGCAGCCCAACTTCGCTAGCGGGGGCCCCTAGCACAGATACGCAGTATTTT.

This clonotype has at least ten counts. V is TRBV5-1 and J is TRBJ1-2; 7 nucleotides align to TRBD1. Germline V lookup: CDR1 SGHRS, CDR2 YFSETQ. V was clipped by 3 bases and J by 8 bases; unmatched bases: 10. The CDR3 is 14 residues long. CDR3 sequence: CASSSQGGVSGYTF. For the CDR3, the DNA is TGCGCCAGCAGCTCCCAGGGGGGGGTGAGCGGCTACACCTTC.

This clonotype was seen just once. The genes are TRBV5-8 and TRBJ2-7; 9 positions agree with TRBD1. This CDR3 spans 14 amino acids. Germline V gene lookup returns CDR1 SGHTS and CDR2 YDEGEE. V lost 4 bases and J lost 3; bases outside the gene matches: 5. The CDR3 nucleotides read TGTGCCAGCAGCCGGGACAGGGTACGCTACGAGCAGTACTTC. Its translation: CASSRDRVRYEQYF.

The V and J genes are TRBV25-1 and TRBJ2-5; perhaps TRBD2 as D (5 bases). Germline loops: CDR1 MGHDK, CDR2 SYGVNS. Deletions cut 1 base from V and 5 bases from J, with 11 bases between. The CDR3 is 14 amino acids. The CDR3 region has the DNA TGTGCCAGCAGTGAATTCGGGGAAGGGGAGACCCAGTACTTC. It specifies CASSEFGEGETQYF.

The V and J genes are TRBV9 and TRBJ1-4; the D is unclear. CDR1 SGDLS and CDR2 YYNGEE come from the germline V gene. This CDR3 contains 15 residues. V gave up 0 bases and J gave up 0 bases, with 6 bases separating them. The CDR3 DNA sequence: TGTGCCAGCAGCGTAGATGTAGCAACTAATGAAAAACTGTTTTTT. Encoded protein: CASSVDVATNEKLFF.

This sequence joins TRBV4-2 and TRBJ1-6; a possible D gene is TRBD1 (5 bases). Trimming removed 8 bases at V and 7 bases at J, with 15 bases between. The CDR3 has 14 residues. The germline V gene encodes CDR1 LGHNA and CDR2 YNFKEQ. The CDR3 DNA reads as TGTGCCAGCCAACCCTCGGGGGAGAATTCACCCCTCCACTTT. Amino acid sequence: CASQPSGENSPLHF.

The rearrangement links TRBV12-3 or TRBV12-4 to TRBJ1-2; TRBD1 agrees at 9 bases. CDR3 length: 15 residues. The V and J ends lost 4 bases and 2 bases, in that order; junction bases with no gene match: 5. The CDR3: CASSSQGAMNYGYTF. The CDR3, as DNA: TGTGCCAGCAGTTCACAGGGGGCTATGAACTATGGCTACACCTTC.

This chain links TRBV5-1 with TRBJ1-1, with D maybe TRBD1 (5 bases). V gave up 2 bases and J gave up 5 bases, with 22 bases separating them. The germline CDR1 and CDR2 sequences are SGHRS and YFSETQ. This CDR3 is built from 17 residues. The CDR3 nucleotides are TGCGCCAGCAGCTTCATCCGGGACTCTTTTATATGTACTGAAGCTTTCTTT. Its translation is CASSFIRDSFICTEAFF.